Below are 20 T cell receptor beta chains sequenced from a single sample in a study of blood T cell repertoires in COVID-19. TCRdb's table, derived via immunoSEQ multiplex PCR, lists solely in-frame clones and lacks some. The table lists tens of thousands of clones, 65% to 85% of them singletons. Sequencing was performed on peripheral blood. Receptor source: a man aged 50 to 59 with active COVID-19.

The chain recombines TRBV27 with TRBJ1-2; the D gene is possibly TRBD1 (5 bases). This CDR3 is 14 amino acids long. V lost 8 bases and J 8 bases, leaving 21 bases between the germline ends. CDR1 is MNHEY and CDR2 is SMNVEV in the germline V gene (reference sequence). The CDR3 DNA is TGTGCCAGCTCCCCTCGGACGGCTGGGGGGGGCTACACCTTC. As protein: CASSPRTAGGGYTF.

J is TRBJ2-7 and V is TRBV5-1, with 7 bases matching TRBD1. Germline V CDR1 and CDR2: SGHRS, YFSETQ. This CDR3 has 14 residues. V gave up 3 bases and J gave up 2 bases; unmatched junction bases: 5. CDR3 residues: CASSSTGTPYEQYF. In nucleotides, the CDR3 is TGCGCCAGCAGCTCGACAGGGACCCCCTACGAGCAGTACTTC.

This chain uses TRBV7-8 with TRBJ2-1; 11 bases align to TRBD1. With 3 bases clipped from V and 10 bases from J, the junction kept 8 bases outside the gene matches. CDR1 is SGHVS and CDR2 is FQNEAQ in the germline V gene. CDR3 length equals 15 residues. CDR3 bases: TGTGCCAGCAGCTTCCGGAGGACAGGGGGCGGAGAGCAGTTCTTC. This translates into CASSFRRTGGGEQFF.

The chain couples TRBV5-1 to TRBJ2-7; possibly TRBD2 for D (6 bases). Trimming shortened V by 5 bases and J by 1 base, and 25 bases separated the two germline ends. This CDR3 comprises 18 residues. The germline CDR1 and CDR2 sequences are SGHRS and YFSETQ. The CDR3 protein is CASSQNERPGLESYEQYF. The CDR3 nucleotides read TGCGCCAGCAGTCAAAACGAACGCCCGGGACTTGAGTCCTACGAGCAGTACTTC.

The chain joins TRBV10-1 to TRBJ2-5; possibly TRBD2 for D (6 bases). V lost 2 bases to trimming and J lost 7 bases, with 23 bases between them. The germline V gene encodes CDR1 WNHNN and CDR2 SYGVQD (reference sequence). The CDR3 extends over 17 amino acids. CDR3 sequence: CASSEKVGLGVGGTQYF. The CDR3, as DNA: TGCGCCAGCAGTGAGAAAGTGGGACTGGGGGTCGGGGGGACCCAGTACTTC.

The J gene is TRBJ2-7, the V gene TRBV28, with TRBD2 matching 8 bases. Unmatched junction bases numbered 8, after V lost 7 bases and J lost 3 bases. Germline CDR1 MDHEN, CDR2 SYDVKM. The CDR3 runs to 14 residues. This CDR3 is CASISGGNVYEQYF. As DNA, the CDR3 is TGTGCCAGCATCTCGGGAGGGAACGTCTACGAGCAGTACTTC.

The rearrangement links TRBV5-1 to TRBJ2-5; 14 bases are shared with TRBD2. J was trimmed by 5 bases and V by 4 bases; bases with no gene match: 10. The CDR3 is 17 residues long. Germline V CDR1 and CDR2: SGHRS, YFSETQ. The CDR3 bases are TGCGCCAGCAGCCCAGGACTAGCGGGAGGTGGTTTGGAGACCCAGTACTTC. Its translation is CASSPGLAGGGLETQYF.

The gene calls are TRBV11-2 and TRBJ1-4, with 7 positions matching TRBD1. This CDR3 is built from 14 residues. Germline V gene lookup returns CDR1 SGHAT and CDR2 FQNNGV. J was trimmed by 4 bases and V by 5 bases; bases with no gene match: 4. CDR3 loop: CASSRGRVNEKLFF. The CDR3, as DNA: TGTGCCAGCAGCAGGGGGCGGGTTAATGAAAAACTGTTTTTT. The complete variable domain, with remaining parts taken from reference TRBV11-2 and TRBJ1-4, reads EAGVAQSPRYKIIEKRQSVAFWCNPISGHATLYWYQQILGQGPKLLIQFQNNGVVDDSQLPKDRFSAERLKGVDSTLKIQPAKLEDSAVYLCASSRGRVNEKLFFGSGTQLSVL.

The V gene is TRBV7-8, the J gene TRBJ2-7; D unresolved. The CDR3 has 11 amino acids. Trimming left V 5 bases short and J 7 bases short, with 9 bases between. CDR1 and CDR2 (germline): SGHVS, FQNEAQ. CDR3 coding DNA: TGTGCCAGCAGCCCTACGGAGGAGCAGTACTTC. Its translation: CASSPTEEQYF.

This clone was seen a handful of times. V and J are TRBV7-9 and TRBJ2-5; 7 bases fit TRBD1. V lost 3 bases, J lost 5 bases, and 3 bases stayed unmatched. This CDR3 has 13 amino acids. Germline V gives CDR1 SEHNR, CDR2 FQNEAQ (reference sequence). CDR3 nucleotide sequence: TGTGCCAGCAGCTTTACCAGGGGGGAGACCCAGTACTTC. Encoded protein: CASSFTRGETQYF.

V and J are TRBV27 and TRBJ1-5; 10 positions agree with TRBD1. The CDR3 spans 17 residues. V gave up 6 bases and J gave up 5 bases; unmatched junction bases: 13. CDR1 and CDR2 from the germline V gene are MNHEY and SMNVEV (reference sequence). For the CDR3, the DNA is TGTGCCAGCAGCCAGTTTGGGGGACAGGGGATAGATCAGCCCCAGCATTTT. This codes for CASSQFGGQGIDQPQHF.

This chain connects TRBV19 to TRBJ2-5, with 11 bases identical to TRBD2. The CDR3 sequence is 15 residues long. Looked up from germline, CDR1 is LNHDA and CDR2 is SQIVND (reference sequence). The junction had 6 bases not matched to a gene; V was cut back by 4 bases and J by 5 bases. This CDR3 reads CASSKIAGGLETQYF. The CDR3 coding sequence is TGTGCCAGTAGTAAAATAGCGGGGGGGCTTGAGACCCAGTACTTC.

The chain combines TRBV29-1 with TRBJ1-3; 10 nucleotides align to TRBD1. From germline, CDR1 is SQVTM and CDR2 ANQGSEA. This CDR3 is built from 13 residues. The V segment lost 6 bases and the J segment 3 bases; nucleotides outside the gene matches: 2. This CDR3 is CSVGQGFGNTIYF. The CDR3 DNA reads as TGCAGCGTGGGACAGGGGTTTGGAAACACCATATATTTT.

The CDR3 loop reads CASSPNPGQVILYTF. CDR3 coding DNA: TGTGCCAGCAGTCCGAATCCGGGACAGGTCATCCTCTACACCTTC. The chain has TRBV27 and TRBJ1-2; 8 bases align to TRBD1. CDR1 is MNHEY and CDR2 is SMNVEV in the germline V gene (reference sequence). The CDR3 loop spans 15 amino acids. The ends lost 5 bases at V and 10 bases at J; junction bases unmatched: 15.

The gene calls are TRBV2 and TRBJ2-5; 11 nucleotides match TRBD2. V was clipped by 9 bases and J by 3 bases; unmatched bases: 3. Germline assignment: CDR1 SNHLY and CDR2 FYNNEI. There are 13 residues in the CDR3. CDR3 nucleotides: TGTGCCAGTACTAGCGGGAGAGAAGAGACCCAGTACTTC. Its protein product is CASTSGREETQYF. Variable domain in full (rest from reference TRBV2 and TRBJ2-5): EPEVTQTPSHQVTQMGQEVILRCVPISNHLYFYWYRQILGQKVEFLVSFYNNEISEKSEIFDDQFSVERPDGSNFTLKIRSTKLEDSAMYFCASTSGREETQYFGPGTRLLVL.

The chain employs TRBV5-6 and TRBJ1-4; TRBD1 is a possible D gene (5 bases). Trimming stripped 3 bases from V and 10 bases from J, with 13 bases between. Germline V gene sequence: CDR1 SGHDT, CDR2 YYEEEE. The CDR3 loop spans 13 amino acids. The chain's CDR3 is CASSSSRGGKLFF. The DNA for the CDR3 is TGTGCCAGCAGCTCCAGTCGGGGGGGAAAACTGTTTTTT.

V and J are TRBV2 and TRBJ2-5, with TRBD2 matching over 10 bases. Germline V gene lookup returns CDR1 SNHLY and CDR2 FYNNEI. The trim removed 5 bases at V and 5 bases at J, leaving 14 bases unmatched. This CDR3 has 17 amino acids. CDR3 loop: CASSPSTIIAGGETQYF. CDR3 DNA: TGTGCCAGCAGTCCGTCTACTATTATAGCGGGGGGTGAGACCCAGTACTTC.

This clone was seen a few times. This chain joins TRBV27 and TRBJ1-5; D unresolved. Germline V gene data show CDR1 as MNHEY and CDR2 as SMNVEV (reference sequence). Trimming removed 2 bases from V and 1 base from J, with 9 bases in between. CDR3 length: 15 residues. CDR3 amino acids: CASSLLGSSNQPQHF. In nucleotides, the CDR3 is TGTGCCAGCAGTTTACTAGGGAGCAGCAATCAGCCCCAGCATTTT.

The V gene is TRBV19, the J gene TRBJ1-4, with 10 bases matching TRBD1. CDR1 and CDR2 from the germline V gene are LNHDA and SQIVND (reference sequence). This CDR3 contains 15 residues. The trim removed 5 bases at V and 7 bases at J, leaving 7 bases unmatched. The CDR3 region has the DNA TGTGCCAGTAGTCCCTTGACAGGGGGCAGTGAAAAACTGTTTTTT. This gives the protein CASSPLTGGSEKLFF.

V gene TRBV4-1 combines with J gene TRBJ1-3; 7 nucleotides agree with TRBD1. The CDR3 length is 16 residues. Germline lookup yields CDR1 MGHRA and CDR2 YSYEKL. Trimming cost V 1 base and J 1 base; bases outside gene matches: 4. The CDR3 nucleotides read TGCGCCAGCAGCCAAGTGGCGGGACAGTCTGGAAACACCATATATTTT. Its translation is CASSQVAGQSGNTIYF.